The TCR beta chain described here comes from a study of cytomegalovirus exposure and HLA in healthy donors. Study observations and caveats: Only CMV serostatus was available as immune exposure information. According to a later analysis, most TCR beta chains associated with CMV appeared HLA-restricted.

Points on this clone: Antigen: not known.

With 60 Vbeta and 13 Jbeta primers, the PCR was carried out. Profiled with immunoSEQ multiplex PCR; TCRdb holds only in-frame clones, not every one. The sample includes some 150,000 clones, 80% of them seen just once. The CDR3 loop spans 15 amino acids. V dropped 0 bases and J dropped 8; count of bases not matched to a gene: 6. Germline assignment: CDR1 LGHNA and CDR2 YSLEER. Sequencing input: PBMCs. This clonotype was sampled from a male donor in good health and CMV-seronegative. This chain uses TRBV4-3 with TRBJ1-4; 7 nucleotides align to TRBD1. CDR3 amino acids: CASSQDATGAEKLFF. The CDR3 bases are TGCGCCAGCAGCCAAGATGCCACAGGGGCGGAAAAACTGTTTTTT.